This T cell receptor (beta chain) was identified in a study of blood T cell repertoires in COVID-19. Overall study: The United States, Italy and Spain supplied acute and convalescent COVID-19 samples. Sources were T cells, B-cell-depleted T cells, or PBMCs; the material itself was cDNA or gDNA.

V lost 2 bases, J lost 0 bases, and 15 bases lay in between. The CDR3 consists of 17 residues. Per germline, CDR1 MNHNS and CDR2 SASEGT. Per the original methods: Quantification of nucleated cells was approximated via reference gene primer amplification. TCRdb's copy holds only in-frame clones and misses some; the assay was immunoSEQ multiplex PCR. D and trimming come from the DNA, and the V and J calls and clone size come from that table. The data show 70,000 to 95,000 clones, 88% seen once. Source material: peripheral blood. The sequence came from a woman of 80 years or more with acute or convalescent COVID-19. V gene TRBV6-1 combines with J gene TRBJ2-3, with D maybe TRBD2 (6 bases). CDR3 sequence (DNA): TGTGCCAGCAGTGAACCCGTCGGCGGAGGGAGCACAGATACGCAGTATTTT. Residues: CASSEPVGGGSTDTQYF.